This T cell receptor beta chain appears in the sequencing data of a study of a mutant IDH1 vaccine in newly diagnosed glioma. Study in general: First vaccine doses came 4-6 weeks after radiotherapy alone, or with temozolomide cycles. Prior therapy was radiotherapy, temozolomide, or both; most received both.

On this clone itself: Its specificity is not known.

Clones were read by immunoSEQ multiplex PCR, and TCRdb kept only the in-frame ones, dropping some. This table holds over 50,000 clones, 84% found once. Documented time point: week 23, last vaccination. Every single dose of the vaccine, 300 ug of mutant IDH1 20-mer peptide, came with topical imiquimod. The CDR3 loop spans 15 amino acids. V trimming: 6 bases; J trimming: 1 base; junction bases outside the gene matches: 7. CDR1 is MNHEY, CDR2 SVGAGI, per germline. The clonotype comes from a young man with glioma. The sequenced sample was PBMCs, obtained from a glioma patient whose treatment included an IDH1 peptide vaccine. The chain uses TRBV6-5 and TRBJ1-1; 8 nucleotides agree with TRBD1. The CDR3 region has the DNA TGTGCCAGCAGACCTCGTGGGACAGGGAACACTGAAGCTTTCTTT. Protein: CASRPRGTGNTEAFF.